What follows is one T cell receptor (beta chain) and its context. Its cognate antigen is unknown. One end of the junction varies from germline; a read error may be responsible. No cell sorting was done before RNA was extracted from the tissue. CDR1 is SGHRS and CDR2 is YFSETQ in the germline V gene. The length of the CDR3 is 15 residues. The library came from three nested PCR rounds adapted from ARM-PCR protocols. TCRdb reprocessed the multiplex PCR reads with MiXCR, giving one entry per CDR3 protein. The repertoire includes 75,000 to 100,000 distinct CDR3 sequences, about 67% of them detected once, and roughly 18% sits in the top ten. This record belongs to a study of tumor and adjacent non-tumor tissue in lung cancer. The wider study: On average, productive TCRbeta reads reached around 4 million per sample. Study-level findings and limits: Normal lung showed higher cumulative top 100 clone frequency than tumor. Patients with more diverse tumor TCRs had worse survival.

This receptor was identified in a man in his 60s with non-small cell lung cancer. The V and J genes are TRBV5-1 and TRBJ1-1; D perhaps matches TRBD1 (6 bases). Sequenced: lung tumor tissue. The CDR3 nucleotides are TGCACCAGCAGCTTGCAAACAGGGACGAACACTGAAGCTTTCTTT. Translated: CTSSLQTGTNTEAFF.